These T cell receptor beta chains were read from a single sample in a study of T cells in tuberculosis. Assay: immunoSEQ multiplex PCR; the TCRdb copy retains only in-frame clones and omits some. The sample lists about 22,000 clones, around 82% occurring once. This material consisted of PBMCs, taken at tuberculosis diagnosis. Receptor source: an adult with tuberculosis. CDR3s include the opening cysteine and the closing phenylalanine or tryptophan. D genes are given only for firm matches. Size values are once, few and many counts, or a class for expanded clones, and some rows have none.

cdr3_length	d_call	clone_size	j_call	v_call	cdr3_nt	cdr3_aa
15	.	.	TRBJ2-7	TRBV4-1	TGCGCCAGCAGCCAGACCTCGGGACTGTCCTACGAGCAGTACTTC	CASSQTSGLSYEQYF
16	TRBD1	.	TRBJ2-5	TRBV5-4	TGTGCCAGCAGCTTGGCAGGGGGCGCGCGCCAAGAGACCCAGTACTTC	CASSLAGGARQETQYF
13	TRBD2	.	TRBJ2-7	TRBV29-1	TGCAGCGTTCGGTCTAGCGGCAGATACGAGCAGTACTTC	CSVRSSGRYEQYF
13	.	.	TRBJ1-2	TRBV5-5	TGTGCCACCGCGGGGGCCTCGTCCTATGGCTACACCTTC	CATAGASSYGYTF
14	.	.	TRBJ2-1	TRBV28	TGTGCCAGCAGTTTTCTTAGCTCCTACAATGAGCAGTTCTTC	CASSFLSSYNEQFF
15	TRBD1	.	TRBJ1-6	TRBV2	TGTGCCAGCAGTACCGGACAGGGAATGGGTTCACCCCTCCACTTT	CASSTGQGMGSPLHF
14	TRBD2	.	TRBJ2-1	TRBV5-6	TGTGCCAGCAGCGCCGGGACTAGCTACAATGAGCAGTTCTTC	CASSAGTSYNEQFF
14	TRBD1	.	TRBJ1-2	TRBV27	TGTGCCAGCAGCCTACTCGGGACAGGGGAAGGCTACACCTTC	CASSLLGTGEGYTF
15	.	.	TRBJ1-1	TRBV11-2	TGTGCCAGCAGCTTAGGAGGGGGAGGGTCCCCTCAAGCTTTCTTT	CASSLGGGGSPQAFF
14	.	.	TRBJ1-2	TRBV27	TGTGCCAGCAGTGCGGGGGGAGCAGGGTATGGCTACACCTTC	CASSAGGAGYGYTF
12	.	.	TRBJ1-1	TRBV29-1	TGCAGCGTTGACCAGGGTACCACTGAAGCTTTCTTT	CSVDQGTTEAFF
15	TRBD1	.	TRBJ1-5	TRBV7-2	TGTGCCAGCAGCCAGACAGGGGGCAGAAATCAGCCCCAGCATTTT	CASSQTGGRNQPQHF
18	TRBD2	.	TRBJ2-3	TRBV28	TGTGCCAGCAGTCCATATACCCGGGCTAGCGGGAGAAAGGATACGCAGTATTTT	CASSPYTRASGRKDTQYF
12	.	.	TRBJ2-1	TRBV30	TGTGCCTGGAGCAGGGGATACAATGAGCAGTTCTTC	CAWSRGYNEQFF
16	TRBD1	.	TRBJ2-1	TRBV5-1	TGCGCCAGCACCGCCGTGGGGACAGATAGAGGAGATGAGCAGTTCTTC	CASTAVGTDRGDEQFF
19	TRBD1	few	TRBJ2-6	TRBV19	TGTGCCAGTAGTATAGATCTCCGGGACAGCTTCCCTGGGGCCAACGTCCTGACTTTC	CASSIDLRDSFPGANVLTF
13	.	once	TRBJ2-7	TRBV19	TGTGCCAGTAGTACGCCGGCGGGGAACGAGCAGTACTTC	CASSTPAGNEQYF
16	.	.	TRBJ2-7	TRBV27	TGTGCCAGCATGAGGGCAGGGGTCCTCCCCTTCTACGAGCAGTACTTC	CASMRAGVLPFYEQYF
15	TRBD1	.	TRBJ1-5	TRBV6-1	TGTGCCAGCAGTTGGGGACAGGGGGCCAACCAGCCCCAGCATTTT	CASSWGQGANQPQHF
13	.	.	TRBJ2-1	TRBV29-1	TGCAGCGTTCCTCAGACAGCCTACAATGAGCAGTTCTTC	CSVPQTAYNEQFF
15	.	.	TRBJ2-7	TRBV2	TGTGCCAGCAGTACATCACAGGGACTATCCTACGAGCAGTACTTC	CASSTSQGLSYEQYF
17	.	.	TRBJ2-3	TRBV4-2	TGTGCCAGCAGCCAAGATCAGGTGGTGAGCGGAACCACGCCATGGTATTTT	CASSQDQVVSGTTPWYF
18	.	.	TRBJ2-2	TRBV7-3	TGTGCCAGCAGCTTAAATCCCCCAGGGGCTACGAACACCGGGGAGCTGTTTTTT	CASSLNPPGATNTGELFF
14	TRBD1	few	TRBJ1-5	TRBV5-8	TGTGCCAGCAGCTTGGACAGGGGGACCCAGCCCCAGCATTTT	CASSLDRGTQPQHF
17	TRBD2	.	TRBJ2-2	TRBV9	TGTGCCAGCAGCTCGGGACTAGCGGGCTCGAACACCGGGGAGCTGTTTTTT	CASSSGLAGSNTGELFF
14	.	.	TRBJ1-5	TRBV2	TGTGCCAGCAGTGACAGAACCCCTCAACAGCCCCAGCATTTT	CASSDRTPQQPQHF
16	TRBD2	.	TRBJ2-3	TRBV6-5	TGTGCCAGCAGTTACAGGGGCGGGGGGAGACCAGATACGCAGTATTTT	CASSYRGGGRPDTQYF
16	.	.	TRBJ2-1	TRBV9	TGTGCCAGCAGCGCCGATAAGGACTGGAGACACAATGAGCAGTTCTTC	CASSADKDWRHNEQFF
11	.	.	TRBJ2-5	TRBV19	TGTGCCAGTAGGTCTCGGGAGACCCAGTACTTC	CASRSRETQYF
17	.	.	TRBJ2-3	TRBV5-4	TGTGCCAGCAGCTTGGCGAAGACCCGGACAGGCACAGATACGCAGTATTTT	CASSLAKTRTGTDTQYF
14	TRBD1	.	TRBJ1-1	TRBV10-1	TGCGCCAGCAGTGACTCAGACAGGGGCACTGAAGCTTTCTTT	CASSDSDRGTEAFF
16	.	.	TRBJ1-4	TRBV5-6	TGTGCCAGCAGCTTGGTACCTACGTCAACTAATGAAAAACTGTTTTTT	CASSLVPTSTNEKLFF
19	TRBD2	.	TRBJ2-1	TRBV6-1	TGTGCCAGCAGTGCGGGGACTAGCGGGAGGGTTAGCTCCTACAATGAGCAGTTCTTC	CASSAGTSGRVSSYNEQFF
15	TRBD1	.	TRBJ1-5	TRBV28	TGTGCCAGCAGGAATGACAGGGGAGGCAATCAGCCCCAGCATTTT	CASRNDRGGNQPQHF
16	TRBD1	once	TRBJ2-7	TRBV5-3	TGTGCCAGAAGCCAACCCAAGGACAGGGCCTTCTACGAGCAGTACTTC	CARSQPKDRAFYEQYF
14	TRBD2	.	TRBJ2-5	TRBV6-5	TGTGCCAGCTGGGGACTAGCGGCTCAAGAGACCCAGTACTTC	CASWGLAAQETQYF
15	TRBD1	.	TRBJ2-2	TRBV27	TGTGCCAGCAGTTTTACGACAGGGGGCACCGGGGAGCTGTTTTTT	CASSFTTGGTGELFF
16	.	.	TRBJ2-1	TRBV5-4	TGTGCCAGCAGCCCAACTAGAATTCCCGTTAACAATGAGCAGTTCTTC	CASSPTRIPVNNEQFF
14	.	once	TRBJ2-7	TRBV6-1	TGTGCCAGCATGGAAACCCACTTCGGACAGCCCGCGTACTTC	CASMETHFGQPAYF
15	TRBD1	.	TRBJ2-3	TRBV19	TGTGCCAGTGGACCCGGGACAGGGGAGGGAGATACGCAGTATTTT	CASGPGTGEGDTQYF
13	.	.	TRBJ1-1	TRBV5-1	TGCGCCAGCAGCGGGGCCGGCGGCGCTGAAGCTTTCTTT	CASSGAGGAEAFF
11	.	.	TRBJ2-3	TRBV29-1	TGCAGCGAGACTGACAGGGATACGCAGTATTTT	CSETDRDTQYF
14	.	.	TRBJ2-1	TRBV2	TGTGCCAGCAGTGATGAGGCCACTATCACGAAGCAGTTCTTC	CASSDEATITKQFF
11	.	.	TRBJ2-1	TRBV6-5	TGTGCCAGCACCCGCGGGAATGAGCAGTTCTTC	CASTRGNEQFF
14	TRBD1	.	TRBJ1-2	TRBV7-2	TGTGCCAGCAGCTTATTGTACAGGGGCAATGGCTACACCTTC	CASSLLYRGNGYTF
14	.	.	TRBJ2-7	TRBV29-1	TGCAGCGTCGATGGGGACTTCGGCTCCTACGAGCAGTACTTC	CSVDGDFGSYEQYF
12	.	few	TRBJ2-3	TRBV27	TGTGCCAGCAGCCAGAGGACAGATACGCAGTATTTT	CASSQRTDTQYF
15	.	.	TRBJ2-7	TRBV5-6	TGTGCCAGCAGATTACGCGGGGATAGCTCCTACGAGCAGTACTTC	CASRLRGDSSYEQYF
16	TRBD2	.	TRBJ2-3	TRBV30	TGTGCCTGGAGTGTCTCGACTAGCGGGTGGGGAGATACGCAGTATTTT	CAWSVSTSGWGDTQYF
14	TRBD2	.	TRBJ2-7	TRBV28	TGTGCCAGCACCCCGACTAGCGCCATATACGAGCAGTACTTC	CASTPTSAIYEQYF
16	.	.	TRBJ2-7	TRBV7-2	TGTGCCAGCAGCTTACGGGTTAATGTAAGGGGAAGCGAGCAGTACTTC	CASSLRVNVRGSEQYF